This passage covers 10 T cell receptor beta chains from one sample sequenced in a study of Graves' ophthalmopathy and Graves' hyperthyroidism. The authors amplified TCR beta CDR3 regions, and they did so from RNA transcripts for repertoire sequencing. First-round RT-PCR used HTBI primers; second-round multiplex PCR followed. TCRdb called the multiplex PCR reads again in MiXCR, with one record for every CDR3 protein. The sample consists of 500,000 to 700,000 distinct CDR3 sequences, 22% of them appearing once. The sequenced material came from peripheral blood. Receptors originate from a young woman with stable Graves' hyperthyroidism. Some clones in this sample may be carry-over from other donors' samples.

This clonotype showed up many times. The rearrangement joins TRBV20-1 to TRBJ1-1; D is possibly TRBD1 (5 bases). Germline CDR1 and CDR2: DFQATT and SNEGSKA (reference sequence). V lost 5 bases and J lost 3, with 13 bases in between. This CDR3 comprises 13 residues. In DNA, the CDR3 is TGCAGTGCTCGAAGGGACCTGGACACTGAAGCTTTCTTT. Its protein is CSARRDLDTEAFF.

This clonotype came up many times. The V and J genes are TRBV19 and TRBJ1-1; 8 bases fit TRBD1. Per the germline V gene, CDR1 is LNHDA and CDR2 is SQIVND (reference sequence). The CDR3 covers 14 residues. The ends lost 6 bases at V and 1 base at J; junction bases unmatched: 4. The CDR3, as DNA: TGTGCCAGTAGCATTGGACAGGGGAACACTGAAGCTTTCTTT. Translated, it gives CASSIGQGNTEAFF.

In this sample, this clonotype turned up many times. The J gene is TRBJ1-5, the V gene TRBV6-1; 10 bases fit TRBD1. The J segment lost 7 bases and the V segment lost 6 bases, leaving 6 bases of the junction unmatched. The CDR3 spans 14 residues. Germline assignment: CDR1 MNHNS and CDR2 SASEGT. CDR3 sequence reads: CASSTGQGSQPQHF. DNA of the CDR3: TGTGCCAGCAGCACGGGACAGGGGAGCCAGCCCCAGCATTTT.

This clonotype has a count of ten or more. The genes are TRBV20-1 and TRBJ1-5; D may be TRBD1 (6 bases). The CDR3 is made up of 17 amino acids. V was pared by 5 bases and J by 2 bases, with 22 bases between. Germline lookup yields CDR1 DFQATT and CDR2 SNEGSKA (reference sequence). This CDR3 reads CSAGQRYVRGGNQPQHF. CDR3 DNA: TGCAGTGCTGGACAGCGCTACGTGCGAGGCGGCAATCAGCCCCAGCATTTT.

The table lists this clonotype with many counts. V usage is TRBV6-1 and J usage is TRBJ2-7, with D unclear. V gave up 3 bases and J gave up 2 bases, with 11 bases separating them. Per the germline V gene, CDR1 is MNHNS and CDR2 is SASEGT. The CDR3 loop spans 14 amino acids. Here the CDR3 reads CASSEHTPAYEQYF. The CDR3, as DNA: TGTGCCAGCAGTGAGCACACCCCGGCCTACGAGCAGTACTTC.

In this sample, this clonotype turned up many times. In nucleotides, the CDR3 is TGTGCCAGCAGCTTAACCTGGGAAGGGGCGCGGAACATTCAGTACTTC. Protein sequence: CASSLTWEGARNIQYF. The chain uses TRBV7-2 and TRBJ2-4, with a weak D call TRBD1 (5 bases). Deletions cut 2 bases from V and 7 bases from J, with 18 bases between. This CDR3 is 16 amino acids long. Germline V gene sequence: CDR1 SGHTA, CDR2 FQGNSA.

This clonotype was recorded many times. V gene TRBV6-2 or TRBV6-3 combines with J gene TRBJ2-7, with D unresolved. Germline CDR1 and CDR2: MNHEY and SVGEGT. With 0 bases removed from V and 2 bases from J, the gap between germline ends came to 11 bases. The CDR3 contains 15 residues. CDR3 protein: CASSYSGRSPYEQYF. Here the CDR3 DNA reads TGTGCCAGCAGTTACTCGGGCAGGTCCCCCTACGAGCAGTACTTC.

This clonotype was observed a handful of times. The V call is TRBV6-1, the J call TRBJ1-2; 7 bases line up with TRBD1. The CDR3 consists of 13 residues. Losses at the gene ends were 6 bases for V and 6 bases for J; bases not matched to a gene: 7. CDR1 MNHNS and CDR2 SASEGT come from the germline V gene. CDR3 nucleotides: TGTGCCAGCAGACACCGACAGGGTAATGGCTACACCTTC. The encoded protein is CASRHRQGNGYTF.

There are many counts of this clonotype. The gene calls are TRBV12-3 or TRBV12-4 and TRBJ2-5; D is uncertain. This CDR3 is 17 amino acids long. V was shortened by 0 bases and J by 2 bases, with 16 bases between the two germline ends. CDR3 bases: TGTGCCAGCAGTTTAGCCCTCAGATTGTGTGTACAAGAGACCCAGTACTTC. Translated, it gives CASSLALRLCVQETQYF.

Here the CDR3 reads CASSERPAGGVETQYF. The CDR3 bases are TGTGCCAGCAGTGAAAGGCCAGCGGGGGGAGTAGAGACCCAGTACTTC. The chain carries TRBV2 and TRBJ2-5; 9 bases match TRBD2. This CDR3 has 16 amino acids. Germline V CDR1 and CDR2: SNHLY, FYNNEI. J was trimmed by 4 bases and V by 2 bases; bases with no gene match: 8.